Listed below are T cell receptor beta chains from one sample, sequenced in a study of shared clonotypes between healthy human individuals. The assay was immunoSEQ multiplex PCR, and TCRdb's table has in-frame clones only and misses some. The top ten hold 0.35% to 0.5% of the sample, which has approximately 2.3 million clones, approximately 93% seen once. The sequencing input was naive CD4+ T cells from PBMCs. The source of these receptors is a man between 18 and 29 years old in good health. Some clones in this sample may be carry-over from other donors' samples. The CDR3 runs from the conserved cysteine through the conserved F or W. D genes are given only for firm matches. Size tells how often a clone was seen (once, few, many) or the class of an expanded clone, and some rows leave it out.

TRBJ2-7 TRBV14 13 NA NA TGTGCCAGCAGGGGCGCTGGGCCCTACGAGCAGTACTTC CASRGAGPYEQYF
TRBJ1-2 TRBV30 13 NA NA TGTGCCTGGAGTTTGGGGCCGGGCTATGGCTACACCTTC CAWSLGPGYGYTF
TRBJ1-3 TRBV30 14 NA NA TGTGCCTGGAGAAGCGGCTACTCTGGAAACACCATATATTTT CAWRSGYSGNTIYF
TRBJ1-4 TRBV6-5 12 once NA TGTGCCAGCAGCGCCAGACAGTTTGAACTGTTTTTT CASSARQFELFF
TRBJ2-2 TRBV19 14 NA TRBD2 TGTGCCAGTTATAGCGGGAGACGAACCGGGGAGCTGTTTTTT CASYSGRRTGELFF
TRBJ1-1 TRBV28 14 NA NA TGTGCCAGCAGTTTAAGTGTTTCCGGGGTTCGGGCTTTCTTT CASSLSVSGVRAFF
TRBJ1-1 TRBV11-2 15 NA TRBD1 TGTGCCAGCAGCTTGGGACAGGGGAGGAGCACTGAAGCTTTCTTT CASSLGQGRSTEAFF
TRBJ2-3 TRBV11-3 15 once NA TGTGCCAGCAGCTTAGGGACTGCCGGCACAGATACGCAGTATTTT CASSLGTAGTDTQYF
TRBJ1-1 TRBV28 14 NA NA TGTGCCAGCAGTTTATGGAGGGTACGGCCTGAAGCTTTCTTT CASSLWRVRPEAFF
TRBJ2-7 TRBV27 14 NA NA TGTGCCAGCAGTTTATTGGGGGCGGGGACCGAGCAGTACTTC CASSLLGAGTEQYF
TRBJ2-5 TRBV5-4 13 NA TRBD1 TGTGCCAGCAGCACCGGGACAGGGAAGACCCAGTACTTC CASSTGTGKTQYF
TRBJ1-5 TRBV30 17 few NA TGTGCCTGGAGTGTACGTGATACAGGGACTCTCAATCAGCCCCAGCATTTT CAWSVRDTGTLNQPQHF
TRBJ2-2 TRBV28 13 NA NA TGTGCCAGCATTGGTTCCGGCCGGGGCCCAGCAGTTTTT CASIGSGRGPAVF
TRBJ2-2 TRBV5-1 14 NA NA TGCGCCAGCACGACAGAAGTACCTCCCGGGGAGCTGTTTTTT CASTTEVPPGELFF
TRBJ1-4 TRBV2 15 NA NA TGTGCCAGCAGTGAAGCCGGAGGGGGTAATGAAAAACTGTTTTTT CASSEAGGGNEKLFF
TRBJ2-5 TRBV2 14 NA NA TGTGCCAGCAGTGTCACGGGGGTCCAAGAGACCCAGTACTTC CASSVTGVQETQYF
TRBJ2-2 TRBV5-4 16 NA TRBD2 TGTGCCAGCAGCTTAGGGACTAGCGGATACACCGGGGAGCTGTTTTTT CASSLGTSGYTGELFF
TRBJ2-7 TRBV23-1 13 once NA TGCGCCAGCAGTCAATCGTCCAGAGACGAGCAGTACTTC CASSQSSRDEQYF
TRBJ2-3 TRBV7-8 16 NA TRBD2 TGTGCCAGCAGCTTAAACTATCGACTAGCCCCAGATACGCAGTATTTT CASSLNYRLAPDTQYF
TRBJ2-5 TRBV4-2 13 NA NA TGTGCCAGCAGCCAAGAGGAATCGGAGACCCAGTACTTC CASSQEESETQYF
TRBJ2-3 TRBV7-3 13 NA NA TGTGCCAGCAGCTCCTCGCCCCCAGATACGCAGTATTTT CASSSSPPDTQYF
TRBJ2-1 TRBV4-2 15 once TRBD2 TGTGCCAGCAGGGATGGACTAGCTAGACTCCATGAGCAGTTCTTC CASRDGLARLHEQFF
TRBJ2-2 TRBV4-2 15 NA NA TGTGCCAGCAGCCCGCTCCCACTAAACACCGGGGAGCTGTTTTTT CASSPLPLNTGELFF
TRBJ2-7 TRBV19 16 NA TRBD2 TGTGCCAGTAGCCCACAGGGACTAGCCTTTACCTACGAGCAGTACTTC CASSPQGLAFTYEQYF
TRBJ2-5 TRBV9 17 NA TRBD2 TGTGCCAGCAGCGTAGGGCGACTAGCGGGAGGCGAAGAGACCCAGTACTTC CASSVGRLAGGEETQYF
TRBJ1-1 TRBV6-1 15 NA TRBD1 TGTGCCAGCAGTGAATTAGGGAGGGGGCTCACTGAAGCTTTCTTT CASSELGRGLTEAFF
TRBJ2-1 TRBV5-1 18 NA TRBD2 TGCGCCAGCCTGAAAGGACTAGCGGGAGTTGGACCCTACAATGAGCAGTTCTTC CASLKGLAGVGPYNEQFF
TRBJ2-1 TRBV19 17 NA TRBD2 TGTGCCAGTAGTCCCCGACGACTAGCGGGAGGCTACAATGAGCAGTTCTTC CASSPRRLAGGYNEQFF
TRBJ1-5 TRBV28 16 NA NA TGTGCCAGCAGATCCTCCGGGTTTCTTGACAATCAGCCCCAGCATTTT CASRSSGFLDNQPQHF
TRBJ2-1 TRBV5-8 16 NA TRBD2 TGTGCCAGCAGCCCAAGACGCCTAGCGGGAGGGGATGAGCAGTTCTTC CASSPRRLAGGDEQFF
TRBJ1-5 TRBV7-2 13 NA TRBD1 TGTGCCAGCAGCTCACAGGGGGGGCAGCCCCAGCATTTT CASSSQGGQPQHF
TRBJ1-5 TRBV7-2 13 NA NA TGTGCCAGCAGCGCAGCCGTGGGTCAGCCCCAGCATTTT CASSAAVGQPQHF
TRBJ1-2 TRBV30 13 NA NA TGTGCCTGGAGTGTAATAAGGAGGGGCGGCTACACCTTC CAWSVIRRGGYTF
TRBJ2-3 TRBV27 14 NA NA TGTGCCAGCAGTTTAGACAGGAGTAGAGATACGCAGTATTTT CASSLDRSRDTQYF
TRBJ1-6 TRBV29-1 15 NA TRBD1 TGCAGCGCCCGGACAGGCAGCTCTAATAATTCACCCCTCCACTTT CSARTGSSNNSPLHF
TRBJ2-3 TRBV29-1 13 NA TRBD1 TGCAGCGTTGACACAGGGGGCACAGATACGCAGTATTTT CSVDTGGTDTQYF
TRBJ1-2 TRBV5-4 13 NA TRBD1 TGTGCCAGCAGCTCGGGACAGGGGGCGAGGAACACCTTC CASSSGQGARNTF
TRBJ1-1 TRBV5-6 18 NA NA TGTGCCAGCAGCAGTACCGGGCCTCGCCCGGAAAGATACACTGAAGCTTTCTTT CASSSTGPRPERYTEAFF
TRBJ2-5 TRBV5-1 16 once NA TGCGCCAGCCACACATTACCTATCGGGGCCGCCGAGACCCAGTACTTC CASHTLPIGAAETQYF
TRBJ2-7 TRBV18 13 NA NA TGTGCCAGCTCACCACCGGTGTCCTACGAGCAGTACTTC CASSPPVSYEQYF
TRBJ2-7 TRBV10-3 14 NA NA TGTGCCATCAGTGAGTCGGGGGGCTCCTACGAGCAGTACTTC CAISESGGSYEQYF
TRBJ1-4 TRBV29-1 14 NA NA TGCAGCGTCCGTCAGGGTATAGCGAATGAAAAACTGTTTTTT CSVRQGIANEKLFF
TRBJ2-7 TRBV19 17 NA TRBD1 TGTGCCAGTAGTATAGATCATCTGACAGGGTCCCCCGCCGAGCAGTACTTC CASSIDHLTGSPAEQYF
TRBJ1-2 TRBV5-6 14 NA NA TGTGCCAGCATCCCTGGGGGGCAGTACCATGGCTACACCTTC CASIPGGQYHGYTF
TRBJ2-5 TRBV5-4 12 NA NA TGTGCCAGCAGCACAAACCAAGAGACCCAGTACTTC CASSTNQETQYF
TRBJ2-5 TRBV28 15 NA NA TGTGCCAGCAGGAGACAGGCTCGGGGGTACGAGACCCAGTACTTC CASRRQARGYETQYF
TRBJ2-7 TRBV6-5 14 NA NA TGTGCCAGCAGTTACTCCCCAGCCTCGGGAGAGCAGTACTTC CASSYSPASGEQYF
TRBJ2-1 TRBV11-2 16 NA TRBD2 TGTGCCAGCAGCCCCTTCGTAGGGCGGGAGTTCAATGAGCAGTTCTTC CASSPFVGREFNEQFF
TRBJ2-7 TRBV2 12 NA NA TGTGCCAGAGGGGGACTTGACTACGAGCAGTACTTC CARGGLDYEQYF
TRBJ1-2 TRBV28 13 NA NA TGTGCCAGCAGCCTATTAAGGGGCTATGGCTACACCTTC CASSLLRGYGYTF
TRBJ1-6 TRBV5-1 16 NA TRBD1 TGCGCCAGCAGCCGCACGACAGGGGGCGAGGATTCACCCCTCCACTTT CASSRTTGGEDSPLHF
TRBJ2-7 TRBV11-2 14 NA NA TGTGCCAGCAGCTCCGAACTTGGACTAAACGAGCAGTACTTC CASSSELGLNEQYF
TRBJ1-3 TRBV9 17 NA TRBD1 TGTGCCAGCAGCGCGGGACAGGGGGCCAGTTTTGGAAACACCATATATTTT CASSAGQGASFGNTIYF
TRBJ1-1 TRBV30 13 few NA TGTGCCTGGAGTGGACAGGCCCGAAGAGAAGCTTTCTTT CAWSGQARREAFF
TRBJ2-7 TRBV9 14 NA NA TGTGCCAGCAGCGTAGAACAGGGCCCCTACGAGCAGTACTTC CASSVEQGPYEQYF